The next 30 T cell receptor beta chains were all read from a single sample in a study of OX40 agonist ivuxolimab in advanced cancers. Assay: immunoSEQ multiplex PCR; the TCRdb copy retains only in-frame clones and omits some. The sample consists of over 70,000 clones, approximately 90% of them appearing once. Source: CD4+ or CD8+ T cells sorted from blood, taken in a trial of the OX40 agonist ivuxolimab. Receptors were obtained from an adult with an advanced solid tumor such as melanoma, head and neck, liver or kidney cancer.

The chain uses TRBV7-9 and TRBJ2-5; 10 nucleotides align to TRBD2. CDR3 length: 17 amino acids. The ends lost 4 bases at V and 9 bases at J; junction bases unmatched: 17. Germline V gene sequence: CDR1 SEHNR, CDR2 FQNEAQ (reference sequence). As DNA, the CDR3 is TGTGCCAGCAGCTCAACCCGGCTAGCGGGAGAAAGCGCGGCCCAGTACTTC. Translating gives CASSSTRLAGESAAQYF.

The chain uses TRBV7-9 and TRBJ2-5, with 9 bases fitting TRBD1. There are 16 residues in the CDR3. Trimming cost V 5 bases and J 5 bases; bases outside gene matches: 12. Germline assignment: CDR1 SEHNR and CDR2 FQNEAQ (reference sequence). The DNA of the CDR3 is TGTGCCAGCAGCCGTACCACAGGGGGCAGGGGGGAGACCCAGTACTTC. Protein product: CASSRTTGGRGETQYF.

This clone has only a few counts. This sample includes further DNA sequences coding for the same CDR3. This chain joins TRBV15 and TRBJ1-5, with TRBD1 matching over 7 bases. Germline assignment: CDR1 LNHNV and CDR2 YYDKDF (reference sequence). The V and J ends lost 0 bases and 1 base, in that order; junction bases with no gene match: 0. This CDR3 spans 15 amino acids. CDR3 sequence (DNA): TGTGCCACCAGCAGAGACAGGGGGAGCAATCAGCCCCAGCATTTT. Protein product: CATSRDRGSNQPQHF.

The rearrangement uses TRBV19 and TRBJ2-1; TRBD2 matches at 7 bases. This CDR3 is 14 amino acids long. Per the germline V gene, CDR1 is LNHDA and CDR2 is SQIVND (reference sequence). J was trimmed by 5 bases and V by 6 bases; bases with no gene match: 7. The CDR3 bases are TGTGCCAGTAGCAAAGAGCGGGACGACAATGAGCAGTTCTTC. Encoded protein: CASSKERDDNEQFF.

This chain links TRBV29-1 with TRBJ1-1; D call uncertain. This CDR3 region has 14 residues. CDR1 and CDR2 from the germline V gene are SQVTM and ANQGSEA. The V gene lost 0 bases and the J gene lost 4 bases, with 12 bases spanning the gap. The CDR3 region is CSVEDHGSGTEAFF. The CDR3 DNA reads TGCAGCGTTGAAGATCATGGGTCTGGCACTGAAGCTTTCTTT.

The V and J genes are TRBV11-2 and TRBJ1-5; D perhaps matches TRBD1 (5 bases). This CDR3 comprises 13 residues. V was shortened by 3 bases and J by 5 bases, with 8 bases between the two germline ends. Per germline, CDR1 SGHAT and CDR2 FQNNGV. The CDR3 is CASSFGADQPQHF. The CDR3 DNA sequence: TGTGCCAGCAGCTTCGGGGCCGATCAGCCCCAGCATTTT.

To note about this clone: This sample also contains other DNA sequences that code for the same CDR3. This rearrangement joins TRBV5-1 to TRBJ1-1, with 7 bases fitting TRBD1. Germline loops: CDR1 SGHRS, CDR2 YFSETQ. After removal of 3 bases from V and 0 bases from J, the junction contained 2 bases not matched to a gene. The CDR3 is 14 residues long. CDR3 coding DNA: TGCGCCAGCAGCTGGACAGGATTGAACACTGAAGCTTTCTTT. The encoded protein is CASSWTGLNTEAFF.

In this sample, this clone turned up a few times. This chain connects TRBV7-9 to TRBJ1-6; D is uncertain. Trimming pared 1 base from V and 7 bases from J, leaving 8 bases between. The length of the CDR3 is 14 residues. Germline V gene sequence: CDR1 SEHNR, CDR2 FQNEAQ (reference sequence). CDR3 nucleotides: TGTGCCAGCAGCTTAGATATAGGAAATTCACCCCTCCACTTT. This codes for CASSLDIGNSPLHF.

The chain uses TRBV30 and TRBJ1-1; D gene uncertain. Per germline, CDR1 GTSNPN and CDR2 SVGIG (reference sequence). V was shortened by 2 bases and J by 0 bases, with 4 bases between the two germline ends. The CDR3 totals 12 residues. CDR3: CAWSWVNTEAFF. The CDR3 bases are TGTGCCTGGAGTTGGGTGAACACTGAAGCTTTCTTT.

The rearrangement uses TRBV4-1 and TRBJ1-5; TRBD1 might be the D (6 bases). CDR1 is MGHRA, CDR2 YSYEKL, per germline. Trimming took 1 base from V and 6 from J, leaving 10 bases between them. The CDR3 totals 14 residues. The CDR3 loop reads CASSQVGAAQPQHF. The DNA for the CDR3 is TGCGCCAGCAGCCAAGTGGGGGCAGCTCAGCCCCAGCATTTT.

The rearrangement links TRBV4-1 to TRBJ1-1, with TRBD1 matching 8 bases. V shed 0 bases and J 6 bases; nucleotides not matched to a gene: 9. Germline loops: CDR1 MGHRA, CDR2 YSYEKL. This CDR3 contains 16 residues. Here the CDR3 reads CASSQEWRQGLSEAFF. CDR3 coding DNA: TGCGCCAGCAGCCAAGAGTGGAGACAGGGGCTCTCTGAAGCTTTCTTT.

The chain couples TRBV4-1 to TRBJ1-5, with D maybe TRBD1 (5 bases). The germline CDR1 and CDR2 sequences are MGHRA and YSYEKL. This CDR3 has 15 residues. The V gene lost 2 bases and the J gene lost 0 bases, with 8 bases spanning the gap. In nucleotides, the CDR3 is TGCGCCAGCAGCCAACAGGGAAATAGCAATCAGCCCCAGCATTTT. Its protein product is CASSQQGNSNQPQHF.

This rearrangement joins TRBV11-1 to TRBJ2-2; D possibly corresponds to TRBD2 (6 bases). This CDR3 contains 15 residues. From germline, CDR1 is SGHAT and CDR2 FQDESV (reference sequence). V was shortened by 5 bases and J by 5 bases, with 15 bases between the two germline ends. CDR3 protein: CASSPDGGSTGELFF. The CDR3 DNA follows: TGTGCCAGCAGCCCGGACGGGGGATCAACCGGGGAGCTGTTTTTT.

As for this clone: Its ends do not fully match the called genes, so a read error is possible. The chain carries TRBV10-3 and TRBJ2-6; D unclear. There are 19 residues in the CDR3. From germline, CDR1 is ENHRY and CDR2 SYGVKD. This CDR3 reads CAISLSAASRLSRANVLTF. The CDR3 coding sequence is TGTGCCATCAGCCTTTCAGCAGCATCTCGTCTCTCTAGGGCCAACGTCCTGACTTTC.

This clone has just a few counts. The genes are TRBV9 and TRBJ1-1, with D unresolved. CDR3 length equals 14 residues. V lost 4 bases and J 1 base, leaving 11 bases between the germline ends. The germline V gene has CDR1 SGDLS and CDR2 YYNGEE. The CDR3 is CASSPVTSNTEAFF. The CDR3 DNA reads TGTGCCAGCAGCCCTGTGACATCGAACACTGAAGCTTTCTTT.

The CDR3 nucleotides read TGTGCCAGCAGCCGTACGACAGGCAAGTTCGATTCACCCCTCCACTTT. This codes for CASSRTTGKFDSPLHF. The chain links TRBV11-2 to TRBJ1-6, with a tentative D call TRBD1 (6 bases). The ends were cut back, 5 bases at V and 8 bases at J, with 19 bases in the middle. CDR1 and CDR2 from the germline V gene are SGHAT and FQNNGV. The CDR3 has 16 residues.

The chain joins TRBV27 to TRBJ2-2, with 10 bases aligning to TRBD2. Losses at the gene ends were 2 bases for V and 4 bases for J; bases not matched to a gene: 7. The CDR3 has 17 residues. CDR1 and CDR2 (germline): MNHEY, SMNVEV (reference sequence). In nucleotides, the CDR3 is TGTGCCAGCAGTTTAACCCTAGCGGGAGTGGGCACCGGGGAGCTGTTTTTT. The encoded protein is CASSLTLAGVGTGELFF.

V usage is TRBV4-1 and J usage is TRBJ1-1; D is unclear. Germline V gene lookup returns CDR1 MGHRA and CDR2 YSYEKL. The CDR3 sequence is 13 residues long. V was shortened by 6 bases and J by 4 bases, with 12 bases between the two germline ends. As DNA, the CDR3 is TGCGCCAGCAGTAAGGTGGGTAGCACTGAAGCTTTCTTT. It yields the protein CASSKVGSTEAFF.

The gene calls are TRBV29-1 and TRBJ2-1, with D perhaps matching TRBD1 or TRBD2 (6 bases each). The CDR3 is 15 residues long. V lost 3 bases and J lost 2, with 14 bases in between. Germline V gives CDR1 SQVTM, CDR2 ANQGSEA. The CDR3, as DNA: TGCAGCGTTGAGAAAGGGGGGACCACCTACAATGAGCAGTTCTTC. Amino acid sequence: CSVEKGGTTYNEQFF.

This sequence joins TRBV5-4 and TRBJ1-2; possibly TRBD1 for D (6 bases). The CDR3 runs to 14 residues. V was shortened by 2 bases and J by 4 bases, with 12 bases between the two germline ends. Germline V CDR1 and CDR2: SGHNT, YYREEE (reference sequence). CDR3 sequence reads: CASSLQGSVYGYTF. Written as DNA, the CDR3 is TGTGCCAGCAGCTTACAGGGATCGGTCTATGGCTACACCTTC.

DNA for the CDR3: TGTGCCAGCAGCCCAGGGACAGGGGATCATCAGCCCCAGCATTTT. Translating gives CASSPGTGDHQPQHF. V gene TRBV7-8 combines with J gene TRBJ1-5; 10 nucleotides align to TRBD1. Germline CDR1 is SGHVS and CDR2 is FQNEAQ. This CDR3 contains 15 residues. Losses at the gene ends were 5 bases for V and 5 bases for J; bases not matched to a gene: 6.

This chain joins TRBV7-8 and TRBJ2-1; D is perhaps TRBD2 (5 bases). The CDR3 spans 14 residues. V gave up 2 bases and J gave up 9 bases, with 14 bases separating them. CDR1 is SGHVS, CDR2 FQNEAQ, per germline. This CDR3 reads CASSLLSRGTEQFF. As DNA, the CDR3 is TGTGCCAGCAGCTTACTTTCCCGGGGTACTGAGCAGTTCTTC.

CDR3 protein: CASSVAVDGFYGYTF. Written as DNA, the CDR3 is TGTGCCAGCAGCGTAGCTGTCGACGGCTTCTATGGCTACACCTTC. The gene calls are TRBV9 and TRBJ1-2, with D unresolved. Trimming left V 0 bases short and J 4 bases short, with 13 bases between. The length of the CDR3 is 15 residues. Germline values: CDR1 SGDLS, CDR2 YYNGEE.

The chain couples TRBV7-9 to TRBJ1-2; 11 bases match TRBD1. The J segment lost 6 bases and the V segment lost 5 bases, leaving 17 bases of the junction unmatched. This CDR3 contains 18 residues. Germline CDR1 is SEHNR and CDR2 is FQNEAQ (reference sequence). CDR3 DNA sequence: TGTGCCAGCAGCACTCGGACAGGGGGCAACATAATCCCTCATGGCTACACCTTC. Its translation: CASSTRTGGNIIPHGYTF.

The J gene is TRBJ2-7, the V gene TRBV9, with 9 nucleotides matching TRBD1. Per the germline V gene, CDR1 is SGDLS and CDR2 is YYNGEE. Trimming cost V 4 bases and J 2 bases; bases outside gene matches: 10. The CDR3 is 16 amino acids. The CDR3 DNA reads TGTGCCAGCAGCCCACACCCCCGGGACAGGGCCTACGAGCAGTACTTC. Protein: CASSPHPRDRAYEQYF.

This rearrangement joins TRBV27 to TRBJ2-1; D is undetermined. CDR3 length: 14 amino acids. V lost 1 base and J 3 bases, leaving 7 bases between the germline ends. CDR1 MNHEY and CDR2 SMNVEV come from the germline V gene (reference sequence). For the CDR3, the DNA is TGTGCCAGCAGTTTATTCGAGAGCTACAATGAGCAGTTCTTC. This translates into CASSLFESYNEQFF.

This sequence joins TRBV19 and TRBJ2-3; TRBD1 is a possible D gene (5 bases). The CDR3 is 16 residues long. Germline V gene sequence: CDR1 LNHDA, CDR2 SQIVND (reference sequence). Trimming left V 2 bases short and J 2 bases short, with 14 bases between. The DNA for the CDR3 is TGTGCCAGTAGTATAAGTACAGGATCTTCCACAGATACGCAGTATTTT. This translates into CASSISTGSSTDTQYF.

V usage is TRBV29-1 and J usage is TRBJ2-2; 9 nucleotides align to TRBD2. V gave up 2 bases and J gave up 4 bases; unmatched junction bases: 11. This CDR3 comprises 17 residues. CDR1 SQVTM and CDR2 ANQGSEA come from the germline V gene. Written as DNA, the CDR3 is TGCAGCGTTGAATCGGCGGGGGGGCGTTCTAGCACCGGGGAGCTGTTTTTT. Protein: CSVESAGGRSSTGELFF.

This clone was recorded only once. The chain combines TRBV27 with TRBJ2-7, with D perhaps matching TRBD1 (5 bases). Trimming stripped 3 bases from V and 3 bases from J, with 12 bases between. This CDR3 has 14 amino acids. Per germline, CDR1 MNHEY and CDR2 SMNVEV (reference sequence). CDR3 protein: CASSFSSRVYEQYF. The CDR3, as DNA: TGTGCCAGCAGTTTTTCGTCCAGGGTCTACGAGCAGTACTTC.

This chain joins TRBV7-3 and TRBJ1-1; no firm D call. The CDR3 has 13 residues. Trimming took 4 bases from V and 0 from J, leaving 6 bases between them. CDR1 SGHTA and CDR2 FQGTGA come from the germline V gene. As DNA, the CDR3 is TGTGCCAGCAGCTCACAGTTGAACACTGAAGCTTTCTTT. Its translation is CASSSQLNTEAFF. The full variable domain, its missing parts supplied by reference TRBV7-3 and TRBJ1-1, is GAGVSQTPSNKVTEKGKYVELRCDPISGHTALYWYRQSLGQGPEFLIYFQGTGAADDSGLPNDRFFAVRPEGSVSTLKIQRTERGDSAVYLCASSSQLNTEAFFGQGTRLTVV.